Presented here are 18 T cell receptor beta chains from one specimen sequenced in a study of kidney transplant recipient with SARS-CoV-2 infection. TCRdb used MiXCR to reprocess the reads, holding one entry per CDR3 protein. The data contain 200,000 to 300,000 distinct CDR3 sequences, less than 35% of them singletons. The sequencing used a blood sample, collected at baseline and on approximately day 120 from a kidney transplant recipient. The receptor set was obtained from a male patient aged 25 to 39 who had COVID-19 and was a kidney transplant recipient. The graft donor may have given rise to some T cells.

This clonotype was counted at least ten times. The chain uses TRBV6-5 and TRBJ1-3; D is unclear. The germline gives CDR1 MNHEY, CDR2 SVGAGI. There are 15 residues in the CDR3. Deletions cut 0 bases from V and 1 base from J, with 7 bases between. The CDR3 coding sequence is TGTGCCAGCAGTTACTCTGGGTATTCTGGAAACACCATATATTTT. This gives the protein CASSYSGYSGNTIYF.

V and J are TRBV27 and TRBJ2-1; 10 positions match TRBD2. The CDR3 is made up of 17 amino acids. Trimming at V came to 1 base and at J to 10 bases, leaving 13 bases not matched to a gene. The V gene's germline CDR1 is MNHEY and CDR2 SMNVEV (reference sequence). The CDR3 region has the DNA TGTGCCAGCAGTTTATTGAAGAAGGCTAGCGGGAGTCACGAGCAGTTCTTC. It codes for CASSLLKKASGSHEQFF.

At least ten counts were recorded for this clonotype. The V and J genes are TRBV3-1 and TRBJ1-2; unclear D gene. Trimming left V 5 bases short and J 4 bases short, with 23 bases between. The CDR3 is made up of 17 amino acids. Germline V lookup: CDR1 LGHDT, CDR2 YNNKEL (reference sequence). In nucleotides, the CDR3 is TGTGCCAGCAGCGGTGCTCACACCCTTCGAAAGACCTATGGCTACACCTTC. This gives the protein CASSGAHTLRKTYGYTF. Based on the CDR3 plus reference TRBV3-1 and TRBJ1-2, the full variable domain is DTAVSQTPKYLVTQMGNDKSIKCEQNLGHDTMYWYKQDSKKFLKIMFSYNNKELIINETVPNRFSPKSPDKAHLNLHINSLELGDSAVYFCASSGAHTLRKTYGYTFGSGTRLTVV.

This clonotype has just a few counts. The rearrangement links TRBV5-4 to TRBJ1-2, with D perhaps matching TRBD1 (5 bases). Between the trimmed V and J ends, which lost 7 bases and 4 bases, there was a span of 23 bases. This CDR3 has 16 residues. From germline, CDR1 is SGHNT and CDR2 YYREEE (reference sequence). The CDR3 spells CASEGHVPGKTYGYTF. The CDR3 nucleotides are TGTGCCAGCGAAGGACACGTACCAGGAAAGACCTATGGCTACACCTTC.

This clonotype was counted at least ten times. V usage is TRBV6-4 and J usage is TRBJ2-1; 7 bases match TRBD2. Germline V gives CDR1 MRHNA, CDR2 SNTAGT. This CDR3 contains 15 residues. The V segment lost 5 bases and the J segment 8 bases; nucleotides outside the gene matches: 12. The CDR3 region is CASSLYAGVNYEQFF. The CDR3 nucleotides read TGTGCCAGCAGTCTGTACGCGGGAGTTAACTATGAGCAGTTCTTC.

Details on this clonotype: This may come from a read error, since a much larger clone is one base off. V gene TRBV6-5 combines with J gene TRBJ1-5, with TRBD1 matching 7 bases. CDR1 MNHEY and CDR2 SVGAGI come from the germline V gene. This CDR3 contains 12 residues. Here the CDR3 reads CTSRQGDQPQHF. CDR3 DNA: TGTACCAGCAGACAGGGCGATCAGCCCCAGCATTTT.

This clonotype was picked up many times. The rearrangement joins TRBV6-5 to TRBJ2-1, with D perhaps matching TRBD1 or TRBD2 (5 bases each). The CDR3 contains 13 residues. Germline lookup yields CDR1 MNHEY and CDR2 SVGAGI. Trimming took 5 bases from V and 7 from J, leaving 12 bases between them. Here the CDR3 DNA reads TGTGCCAGCAGTGTGGGGGATTGGAATGAGCAGTTCTTC. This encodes CASSVGDWNEQFF.

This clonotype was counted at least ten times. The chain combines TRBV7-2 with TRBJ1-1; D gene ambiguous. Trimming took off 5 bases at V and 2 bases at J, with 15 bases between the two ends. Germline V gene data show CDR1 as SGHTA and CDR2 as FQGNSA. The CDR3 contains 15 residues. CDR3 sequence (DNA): TGTGCCAGCAGCCAAGGCCGGGTCTTTAACACTGAAGCTTTCTTT. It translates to CASSQGRVFNTEAFF. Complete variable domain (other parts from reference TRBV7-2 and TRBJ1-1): GAGVSQSPSNKVTEKGKDVELRCDPISGHTALYWYRQSLGQGLEFLIYFQGNSAPDKSGLPSDRFSAERTGGSVSTLTIQRTQQEDSAVYLCASSQGRVFNTEAFFGQGTRLTVV.

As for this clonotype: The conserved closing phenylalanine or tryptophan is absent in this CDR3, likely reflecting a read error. CDR3 amino acids: CASSPRIPGGETQYL. The DNA of the CDR3 is TGTGCCAGCAGCCCCCGGATACCAGGAGGAGAGACCCAGTACCTC. The chain combines TRBV7-6 with TRBJ2-5, with a weak D call TRBD2 (5 bases). The CDR3 spans 15 residues. Germline CDR1 is SGHVS and CDR2 is FNYEAQ. V dropped 5 bases and J dropped 4 bases, with 17 bases sitting between them.

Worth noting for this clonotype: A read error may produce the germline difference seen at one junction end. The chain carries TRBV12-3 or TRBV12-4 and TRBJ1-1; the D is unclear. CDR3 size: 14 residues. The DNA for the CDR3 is TGTGCCAGCAGTTTAGGGCAGATAAACATTGAAGCTTTCTTT. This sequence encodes CASSLGQINIEAFF.

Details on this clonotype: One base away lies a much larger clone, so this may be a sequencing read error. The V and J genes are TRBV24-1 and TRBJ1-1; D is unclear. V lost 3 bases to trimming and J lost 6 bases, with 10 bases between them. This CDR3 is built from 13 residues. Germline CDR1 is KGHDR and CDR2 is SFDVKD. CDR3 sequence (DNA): TGTGCCACCAGTGATCTCTGGCGGCCTGAAGCTTTCTTT. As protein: CATSDLWRPEAFF.

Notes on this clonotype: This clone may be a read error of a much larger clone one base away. The chain's CDR3 is CASSQLPGDYSYTF. As DNA, the CDR3 is TGTGCCAGCAGTCAATTACCAGGAGATTATAGCTACACCTTC. This chain links TRBV6-5 with TRBJ1-2; no reliable D call. This CDR3 contains 14 residues. CDR1 is MNHEY, CDR2 SVGAGI, per germline. Deletions cut 5 bases from V and 9 bases from J, with 19 bases between.

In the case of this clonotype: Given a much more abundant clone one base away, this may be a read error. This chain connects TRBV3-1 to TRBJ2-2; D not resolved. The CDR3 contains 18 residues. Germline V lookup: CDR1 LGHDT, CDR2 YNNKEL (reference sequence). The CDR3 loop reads CASSSHTPISGLTEELFF. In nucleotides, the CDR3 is TGTGCCAGCAGCAGTCACACTCCCATTTCAGGCTTGACCGAGGAGCTGTTTTTT.

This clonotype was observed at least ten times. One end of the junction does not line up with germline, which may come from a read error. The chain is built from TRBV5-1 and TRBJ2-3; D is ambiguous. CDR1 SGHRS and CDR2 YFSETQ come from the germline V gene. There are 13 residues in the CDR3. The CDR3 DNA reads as TGTGCCAGCAGCTTAGAAAGCACAGATACGCAGTATTTT. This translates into CASSLESTDTQYF. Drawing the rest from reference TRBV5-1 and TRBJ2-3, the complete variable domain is KAGVTQTPRYLIKTRGQQVTLSCSPISGHRSVSWYQQTPGQGLQFLFEYFSETQRNKGNFPGRFSGRQFSNSRSEMNVSTLELGDSALYLCASSLESTDTQYFGPGTRLTVL.

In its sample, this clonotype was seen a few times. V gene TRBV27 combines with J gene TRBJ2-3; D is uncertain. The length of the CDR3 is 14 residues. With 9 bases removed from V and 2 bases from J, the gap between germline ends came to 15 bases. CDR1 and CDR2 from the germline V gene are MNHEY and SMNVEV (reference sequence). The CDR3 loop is CASRTVGHTDTQYF. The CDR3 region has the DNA TGTGCCAGTCGCACGGTGGGCCACACAGATACGCAGTATTTT.

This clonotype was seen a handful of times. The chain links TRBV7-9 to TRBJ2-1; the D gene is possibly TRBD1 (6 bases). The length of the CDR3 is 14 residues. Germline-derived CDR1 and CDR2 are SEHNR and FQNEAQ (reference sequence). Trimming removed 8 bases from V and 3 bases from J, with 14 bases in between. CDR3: CASGGGQNYNEQFF. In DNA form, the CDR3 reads TGTGCCAGCGGGGGCGGGCAAAACTACAATGAGCAGTTCTTC.

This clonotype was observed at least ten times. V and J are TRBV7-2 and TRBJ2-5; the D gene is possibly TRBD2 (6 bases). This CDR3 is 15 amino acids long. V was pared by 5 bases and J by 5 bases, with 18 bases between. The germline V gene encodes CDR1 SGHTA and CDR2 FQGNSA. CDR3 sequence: CASSTDLSRGETQYF. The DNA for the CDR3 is TGTGCCAGCAGCACGGACCTGAGCCGGGGGGAGACCCAGTACTTC.

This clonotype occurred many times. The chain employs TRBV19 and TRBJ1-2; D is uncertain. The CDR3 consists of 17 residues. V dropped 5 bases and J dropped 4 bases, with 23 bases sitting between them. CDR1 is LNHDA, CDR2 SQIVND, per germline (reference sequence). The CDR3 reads CASSLWLTNRKTYGYTF. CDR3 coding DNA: TGTGCCAGTAGTCTGTGGTTGACAAATCGAAAGACCTATGGCTACACCTTC.